Each of the 15 T cell receptor beta chains below was sequenced from the same sample in a study of technical replicates of blood from several donors. Assay used: immunoSEQ multiplex PCR; TCRdb lists only in-frame clones, some missing. The data show over 70,000 clones, over 85% seen once. The sequenced sample consisted of T cells isolated from PBMCs. The receptors here all came from a human donor in good health.

This clone appeared a single time. This rearrangement joins TRBV5-6 to TRBJ2-1, with D possibly matching TRBD2 (6 bases). V was cut by 4 bases and J by 4 bases, with 18 bases left in between. CDR1 and CDR2 (germline): SGHDT, YYEEEE. The CDR3 runs to 16 residues. The CDR3 nucleotides read TGTGCCAGCAGCCCCCGTCGGGACTGGACTTACAATGAGCAGTTCTTC. This gives the protein CASSPRRDWTYNEQFF.

V gene TRBV9 combines with J gene TRBJ2-2; no firm D call. Germline lookup yields CDR1 SGDLS and CDR2 YYNGEE. This CDR3 contains 13 residues. V was pared by 1 base and J by 7 bases, with 8 bases between. CDR3 sequence (DNA): TGTGCCAGCAGCGTAAACGGTAACGGGGAGCTGTTTTTT. It codes for CASSVNGNGELFF.

The sample holds one count of this clone. The rearrangement links TRBV9 to TRBJ2-7; 11 bases fit TRBD2. In germline, CDR1 is SGDLS, CDR2 YYNGEE. With V trimmed by 2 bases and J by 4 bases, 5 bases remained unmatched. The CDR3 has 15 amino acids. The CDR3: CASSVYTSGSYEQYF. For the CDR3, the DNA is TGTGCCAGCAGCGTTTATACTAGCGGGAGTTACGAGCAGTACTTC.

The rearrangement links TRBV11-2 to TRBJ2-3; possible D gene TRBD2, 7 bases. The CDR3 runs to 14 residues. Trimming took 3 bases from V and 6 from J, leaving 13 bases between them. Germline V CDR1 and CDR2: SGHAT, FQNNGV. The CDR3 sequence is CASSFRRGRDTQYF. CDR3 sequence (DNA): TGTGCCAGCAGCTTTCGGCGGGGGCGGGATACGCAGTATTTT.

This CDR3 reads CSVDRAIDYGYTF. The DNA for the CDR3 is TGCAGCGTTGACAGGGCCATCGACTATGGCTACACCTTC. This chain uses TRBV29-1 with TRBJ1-2, with D perhaps matching TRBD1 (5 bases). The CDR3 is 13 amino acids. Trimming removed 3 bases at V and 3 bases at J, with 11 bases between. Germline V gene sequence: CDR1 SQVTM, CDR2 ANQGSEA.

The V and J genes are TRBV9 and TRBJ1-2, with TRBD1 identical over 7 bases. CDR1 is SGDLS, CDR2 YYNGEE, per germline. V was pared by 4 bases and J by 4 bases, with 4 bases of the junction left unmatched. The CDR3 length is 13 residues. CDR3 nucleotide sequence: TGTGCCAGCAGCAGGACAGGCGCCTATGGCTACACCTTC. Translation: CASSRTGAYGYTF. Full variable domain (rest looked up from reference TRBV9 and TRBJ1-2): DSGVTQTPKHLITATGQRVTLRCSPRSGDLSVYWYQQSLDQGLQFLIQYYNGEERAKGNILERFSAQQFPDLHSELNLSSLELGDSALYFCASSRTGAYGYTFGSGTRLTVV.

The chain has TRBV9 and TRBJ2-1; TRBD1 is a possible D gene (5 bases). CDR3 length: 18 residues. CDR1 and CDR2 (germline): SGDLS, YYNGEE. Trimming pared 1 base from V and 0 bases from J, leaving 17 bases between. This CDR3 reads CASSVNGARVSSYNEQFF. In nucleotides, the CDR3 is TGTGCCAGCAGCGTAAATGGGGCCAGGGTGAGCTCCTACAATGAGCAGTTCTTC.

The rearrangement joins TRBV30 to TRBJ2-3, with 8 nucleotides matching TRBD1. This CDR3 has 16 amino acids. Unmatched junction bases numbered 12, after V lost 1 base and J lost 6 bases. Germline assignment: CDR1 GTSNPN and CDR2 SVGIG (reference sequence). CDR3 region: CAWSDDRGSMGDTQYF. The CDR3 nucleotides read TGTGCCTGGAGTGATGACAGGGGAAGTATGGGGGATACGCAGTATTTT.

CDR3 bases: TGTGCCAGCAGCTCCTCGGGCTACACCTTC. Its protein is CASSSSGYTF. The chain recombines TRBV9 with TRBJ1-2; D uncertain. The ends were cut back, 4 bases at V and 8 bases at J, with 6 bases in the middle. Germline CDR1 reads SGDLS; CDR2 reads YYNGEE. This CDR3 is built from 10 residues.

This rearrangement joins TRBV29-1 to TRBJ2-7; 7 nucleotides match TRBD1. The length of the CDR3 is 14 residues. J was trimmed by 3 bases and V by 5 bases; bases with no gene match: 10. In germline, CDR1 is SQVTM, CDR2 ANQGSEA. The CDR3 is CSVLGDSVYYEQYF. DNA of the CDR3: TGCAGCGTTTTGGGGGACAGCGTGTACTACGAGCAGTACTTC.

The CDR3 nucleotides are TGTGCCAGCAGCTTACTCGGCCAGGGAGAGACCCAGTACTTC. Its translation: CASSLLGQGETQYF. This chain joins TRBV11-2 and TRBJ2-5; tentatively, D is TRBD1 (5 bases). CDR3 length equals 14 residues. Germline CDR1 SGHAT, CDR2 FQNNGV. Between the trimmed V and J ends, which lost 2 bases and 4 bases, there was a span of 11 bases.

The sample holds a few counts of this clone. The gene calls are TRBV9 and TRBJ1-4; 8 bases are a match to TRBD1. Germline CDR1 reads SGDLS; CDR2 reads YYNGEE. The V segment lost 0 bases and the J segment 0 bases; nucleotides outside the gene matches: 1. The CDR3 has 16 residues. The CDR3 nucleotides read TGTGCCAGCAGCGTAGAGGGACAGGCAACTAATGAAAAACTGTTTTTT. Its translation is CASSVEGQATNEKLFF.

The chain has TRBV6-5 and TRBJ2-7; D gene ambiguous. This CDR3 spans 14 amino acids. Germline-derived CDR1 and CDR2 are MNHEY and SVGAGI. V lost 2 bases to trimming and J lost 5 bases, with 13 bases between them. CDR3 region: CASSYPHNTDEQYF. The CDR3 coding sequence is TGTGCCAGCAGTTACCCGCACAACACCGACGAGCAGTACTTC.

The chain uses TRBV2 and TRBJ2-5; no reliable D call. CDR3 length: 14 residues. The germline gives CDR1 SNHLY, CDR2 FYNNEI. Trimming cost V 3 bases and J 5 bases, with 13 bases left between them. CDR3 amino acids: CASSDLEQQETQYF. CDR3 bases: TGTGCCAGCAGTGATTTAGAACAGCAGGAGACCCAGTACTTC.

The chain carries TRBV7-2 and TRBJ1-2; a weak D match, TRBD1 (6 bases). The germline V gene encodes CDR1 SGHTA and CDR2 FQGNSA. V was trimmed by 3 bases and J by 5 bases, leaving 16 bases between them. This CDR3 region has 15 residues. CDR3 sequence (DNA): TGTGCCAGCAGCTTGTCGACAGGACAGAGATATGGCTACACCTTC. This sequence encodes CASSLSTGQRYGYTF.